This T cell receptor (beta chain) was profiled in a study of blood T cell repertoires in COVID-19. Study context: COVID-19 samples from acute and convalescent phases originated in the United States, Italy and Spain. T cells, B-cell-depleted T cells, or PBMCs supplied cDNA or gDNA.

Under the authors' procedure: Reference gene primers were amplified, and this amplification served to estimate nucleated cell counts. Profiled with immunoSEQ multiplex PCR; TCRdb holds only in-frame clones, not every one. The DNA gave D and trimming, while V, J and clone size come from that table. Among approximately 430,000 clones, roughly 85% were seen once, and the ten largest hold more than 1.4%. V dropped 5 bases and J dropped 9 bases, with 11 bases sitting between them. The germline V gene has CDR1 SGHVS and CDR2 FQNEAQ. The length of the CDR3 is 13 residues. This chain connects TRBV7-8 to TRBJ1-6; D remains ambiguous. The specimen was peripheral blood. This clonotype was obtained from a woman in her 30s with active or convalescent COVID-19. In DNA form, the CDR3 reads TGTGCCAGCAGCCCCCCGGGGATTTCACCCCTCCACTTT. Amino acid sequence: CASSPPGISPLHF. The variable domain in full, completed from reference TRBV7-8 and TRBJ1-6, reads GAGVSQSPRYKVAKRGQDVALRCDPISGHVSLFWYQQALGQGPEFLTYFQNEAQLDKSGLPSDRFFAERPEGSVSTLKIQRTQQEDSAVYLCASSPPGISPLHFGNGTRLTVT.